The present entry profiles one T cell receptor (beta chain) with its context. The same CDR3 is also encoded by other DNA sequences in this sample. Only in-frame clones appear in the TCRdb table, and some are missing; sequencing was by immunoSEQ multiplex PCR. The sample lists 150,000 to 180,000 clones, approximately 93% seen once, with 5.7% in the top ten. This sample stems from a study of control samples from healthy donors and cancer patients. The V end was cut by 0 bases, the J end by 5 bases, with 7 bases between. In germline, CDR1 is MNHEY, CDR2 SVGAGI. The CDR3 covers 13 residues. The sequencing sample was made of blood. This sequence originates from a man between 40 and 49 years old in good health. The chain joins TRBV6-5 to TRBJ1-1; unclear D gene. CDR3: CASSYSENTEAFF. The CDR3 DNA reads TGTGCCAGCAGTTACTCAGAGAATACTGAAGCTTTCTTT.